The 24 T cell receptor beta chains in this list originate from one sample, sequenced in a study of CD8 T cells in Susac syndrome. Reverse transcription used about 0.45 to 1 ug RNA and random hexamers. TCRdb used MiXCR to reprocess the immunoSEQ multiplex PCR reads, holding one entry per CDR3 protein. The table lists 140,000 to 150,000 distinct CDR3 sequences, approximately 95% of them singletons. The sequenced material came from CD4+ T cells from PBMCs. These receptors all stem from a human donor with multiple sclerosis.

The CDR3 here is CASSLGGKGNQPQHF. For the CDR3, the DNA is TGTGCCAGCAGTTTGGGTGGGAAGGGCAATCAGCCCCAGCATTTT. The chain has TRBV12-3 or TRBV12-4 and TRBJ1-5; D is unresolved. This CDR3 is built from 15 residues. V lost 3 bases to trimming and J lost 2 bases, with 11 bases between them.

The rearrangement links TRBV5-1 to TRBJ2-1, with a weak D call TRBD2 (7 bases). Germline loops: CDR1 SGHRS, CDR2 YFSETQ. V lost 3 bases, J lost 8 bases, and 21 bases lay in between. CDR3 length equals 16 residues. The CDR3 loop is CASSSSPGGLVDEQFF. In DNA form, the CDR3 reads TGCGCCAGCAGCTCGTCCCCGGGGGGCCTTGTCGATGAGCAGTTCTTC. Together with reference TRBV5-1 and TRBJ2-1, the CDR3 gives the full variable domain: KAGVTQTPRYLIKTRGQQVTLSCSPISGHRSVSWYQQTPGQGLQFLFEYFSETQRNKGNFPGRFSGRQFSNSRSEMNVSTLELGDSALYLCASSSSPGGLVDEQFFGPGTRLTVL.

This chain joins TRBV20-1 and TRBJ1-5, with 9 nucleotides matching TRBD1. Trimming cost V 4 bases and J 7 bases; bases outside gene matches: 8. Per germline, CDR1 DFQATT and CDR2 SNEGSKA (reference sequence). The CDR3 contains 14 residues. Written as DNA, the CDR3 is TGCAGTGCTACGAAAGGACAGGGGAGGCAGCCCCAGCATTTT. It codes for CSATKGQGRQPQHF.

The chain employs TRBV7-8 and TRBJ2-7; 8 positions agree with TRBD2. After removal of 1 base from V and 0 bases from J, the junction contained 2 bases not matched to a gene. Per the germline V gene, CDR1 is SGHVS and CDR2 is FQNEAQ. The CDR3 is 15 amino acids. The CDR3, as DNA: TGTGCCAGCAGCTTAGATCGGGGGGGCTCCTACGAGCAGTACTTC. It encodes CASSLDRGGSYEQYF.

The J gene is TRBJ1-5, the V gene TRBV20-1; TRBD1 agrees at 7 bases. V shed 5 bases, J shed 1 base, and the junction held 5 bases outside the gene matches. Germline V CDR1 and CDR2: DFQATT, SNEGSKA (reference sequence). The CDR3 loop spans 14 amino acids. The CDR3 region has the DNA TGCAGTGCTGCGCAACAGGGGAGCAATCAGCCCCAGCATTTT. This translates into CSAAQQGSNQPQHF.

The chain recombines TRBV30 with TRBJ2-5, with 8 bases lining up with TRBD1. Germline lookup yields CDR1 GTSNPN and CDR2 SVGIG (reference sequence). V lost 3 bases to trimming and J lost 4 bases; unmatched junction nucleotides: 7. CDR3 length equals 14 residues. Here the CDR3 DNA reads TGTGCCTGGAGAAAGACAGGGGATCGAGAGACCCAGTACTTC. The encoded protein is CAWRKTGDRETQYF.

This chain connects TRBV20-1 to TRBJ1-1, with D possibly TRBD1 on 5 matching bases. Deletions cut 5 bases from V and 2 bases from J, with 18 bases between. This CDR3 has 15 residues. Germline V lookup: CDR1 DFQATT, CDR2 SNEGSKA (reference sequence). CDR3 region: CSAPPGEGFNTEAFF. The CDR3 nucleotides are TGCAGTGCTCCCCCAGGTGAGGGGTTTAACACTGAAGCTTTCTTT.

This chain's CDR3 is CAWSVVEAFF. The CDR3 bases are TGTGCCTGGAGTGTGGTTGAAGCTTTCTTT. This rearrangement joins TRBV30 to TRBJ1-1; no definite D call. The ends were cut back, 0 bases at V and 7 bases at J, with 3 bases in the middle. The CDR3 sequence is 10 residues long. Germline V CDR1 and CDR2: GTSNPN, SVGIG (reference sequence).

The chain combines TRBV25-1 with TRBJ2-5; 10 bases are shared with TRBD2. CDR3 length: 15 residues. Germline V gives CDR1 MGHDK, CDR2 SYGVNS. Unmatched junction bases numbered 4, after V lost 5 bases and J lost 1 base. The CDR3 is CASSLLAGVQETQYF. The CDR3 DNA reads as TGTGCCAGCAGTCTCCTAGCGGGGGTCCAAGAGACCCAGTACTTC.

This rearrangement joins TRBV15 to TRBJ2-4; TRBD1 aligns across 7 bases. The trim removed 3 bases at V and 13 bases at J, leaving 6 bases unmatched. The CDR3 covers 12 residues. The germline CDR1 and CDR2 sequences are LNHNV and YYDKDF (reference sequence). The CDR3 DNA reads as TGTGCCACCAGCAGTGAGGTGGGACAGCAGTACTTC. This codes for CATSSEVGQQYF.

V and J are TRBV5-1 and TRBJ1-1; D is unclear. This CDR3 has 14 residues. Trimming removed 4 bases at V and 2 bases at J, with 12 bases between. Germline loops: CDR1 SGHRS, CDR2 YFSETQ. CDR3 sequence: CASSISTVNTEAFF. For the CDR3, the DNA is TGCGCCAGCAGCATCTCGACGGTCAACACTGAAGCTTTCTTT. The variable domain in full, with the rest retrieved from reference TRBV5-1 and TRBJ1-1, is KAGVTQTPRYLIKTRGQQVTLSCSPISGHRSVSWYQQTPGQGLQFLFEYFSETQRNKGNFPGRFSGRQFSNSRSEMNVSTLELGDSALYLCASSISTVNTEAFFGQGTRLTVV.

The chain is built from TRBV20-1 and TRBJ1-1; perhaps TRBD1 as D (6 bases). Germline V lookup: CDR1 DFQATT, CDR2 SNEGSKA (reference sequence). V was cut by 3 bases and J by 7 bases, with 12 bases left in between. The CDR3 has 12 residues. The CDR3 sequence: CSASVGGYEAFF. CDR3 sequence (DNA): TGCAGTGCTAGCGTGGGGGGCTATGAAGCTTTCTTT.

The V call is TRBV29-1, the J call TRBJ2-1; D might be TRBD1 or TRBD2, each matching 5 bases. Trimming took 5 bases from V and 3 from J, leaving 11 bases between them. The CDR3 has 13 residues. CDR1 and CDR2 from the germline V gene are SQVTM and ANQGSEA. This CDR3 reads CSVRDGGYNEQFF. DNA for the CDR3: TGCAGCGTTAGGGATGGGGGCTACAATGAGCAGTTCTTC.

The chain uses TRBV28 and TRBJ1-2; D not certain. The CDR3 has 12 amino acids. Germline values: CDR1 MDHEN, CDR2 SYDVKM. The V gene lost 6 bases and the J gene lost 0 bases, with 5 bases spanning the gap. Here the CDR3 reads CASSTANYGYTF. CDR3 sequence (DNA): TGTGCCAGCAGCACAGCTAACTATGGCTACACCTTC.

The chain combines TRBV12-3 or TRBV12-4 with TRBJ2-1, with 8 nucleotides matching TRBD2. The junction had 13 bases not matched to a gene; V was cut back by 5 bases and J by 10 bases. This CDR3 region has 15 residues. The CDR3 is CASSLSGSSSGEQFF. The CDR3 DNA reads TGTGCCAGCAGTCTGAGCGGGAGCTCCTCCGGGGAGCAGTTCTTC.

The chain couples TRBV4-3 to TRBJ1-5, with D uncertain. This CDR3 spans 15 amino acids. The V end lost 0 bases, the J end lost 1 base, and 7 bases lay between the germline ends. Germline V gives CDR1 LGHNA, CDR2 YSLEER. The CDR3 sequence is CASSQDFNSNQPQHF. CDR3 sequence (DNA): TGCGCCAGCAGCCAAGACTTCAACAGCAATCAGCCCCAGCATTTT.

The DNA for the CDR3 is TGTGCCAGCAGCTCAACGATTAGCGGGGGGGCCGACAATGAGCAGTTCTTC. Translated: CASSSTISGGADNEQFF. This chain connects TRBV7-2 to TRBJ2-1; 11 nucleotides align to TRBD2. The germline CDR1 and CDR2 sequences are SGHTA and FQGNSA. Germline trimming cut 4 bases from V and 5 bases from J; bases unmatched to any gene: 10. The CDR3 is made up of 17 amino acids.

This clonotype was observed a few times. The chain has TRBV3-1 and TRBJ1-6, with D possibly being TRBD1 (5 bases). Per the germline V gene, CDR1 is LGHDT and CDR2 is YNNKEL (reference sequence). V gave up 0 bases and J gave up 8 bases, with 5 bases separating them. CDR3 length equals 13 residues. The CDR3 coding sequence is TGTGCCAGCAGCCAAGACAGGGATTCACCCCTCCACTTT. This encodes CASSQDRDSPLHF. The whole variable domain, remainder taken from reference TRBV3-1 and TRBJ1-6, is DTAVSQTPKYLVTQMGNDKSIKCEQNLGHDTMYWYKQDSKKFLKIMFSYNNKELIINETVPNRFSPKSPDKAHLNLHINSLELGDSAVYFCASSQDRDSPLHFGNGTRLTVT.

The chain recombines TRBV29-1 with TRBJ1-2; no clear D. Between the trimmed V and J ends, which lost 4 bases and 0 bases, there was a span of 6 bases. Germline assignment: CDR1 SQVTM and CDR2 ANQGSEA. The CDR3 runs to 12 residues. The CDR3 DNA reads as TGCAGCGTTGGCCTGCCTAACTATGGCTACACCTTC. This gives the protein CSVGLPNYGYTF.

The chain employs TRBV20-1 and TRBJ1-5; 8 bases fit TRBD1. Germline V gene sequence: CDR1 DFQATT, CDR2 SNEGSKA (reference sequence). The CDR3 runs to 17 residues. V dropped 3 bases and J dropped 3; count of bases not matched to a gene: 13. The CDR3 protein is CSASPFGQGETNQPQHF. The DNA of the CDR3 is TGCAGTGCTAGCCCATTCGGACAGGGCGAAACCAATCAGCCCCAGCATTTT.

The CDR3 DNA follows: TGCAGTGCTAGCCGACTAGTTGCAGAGACCCAGTACTTC. This gives the protein CSASRLVAETQYF. This sequence joins TRBV20-1 and TRBJ2-5, with a tentative D call TRBD2 (6 bases). Per germline, CDR1 DFQATT and CDR2 SNEGSKA (reference sequence). This CDR3 region has 13 residues. Trimming took off 3 bases at V and 4 bases at J, with 12 bases between the two ends.

The chain employs TRBV30 and TRBJ1-1; D is unresolved. The CDR3 has 13 residues. CDR1 is GTSNPN and CDR2 is SVGIG in the germline V gene (reference sequence). The ends were cut back, 1 base at V and 2 bases at J, with 8 bases in the middle. The CDR3 is CAWSGQSNTEAFF. The CDR3 nucleotides read TGTGCCTGGAGTGGCCAGAGTAACACTGAAGCTTTCTTT.

This chain connects TRBV27 to TRBJ2-3; 10 nucleotides line up with TRBD2. CDR3 length: 16 residues. Germline-derived CDR1 and CDR2 are MNHEY and SMNVEV (reference sequence). J was trimmed by 2 bases and V by 5 bases; bases with no gene match: 7. CDR3 region: CASSSWTSGTTDTQYF. The CDR3 coding sequence is TGTGCCAGCAGTAGCTGGACTAGCGGTACCACAGATACGCAGTATTTT.

This chain connects TRBV7-9 to TRBJ2-2, with 9 positions matching TRBD1. CDR1 is SEHNR, CDR2 FQNEAQ, per germline (reference sequence). The CDR3 contains 15 residues. With V trimmed by 5 bases and J by 6 bases, 7 bases remained unmatched. CDR3 amino acids: CASSPDRDRAGELFF. The DNA for the CDR3 is TGTGCCAGCAGCCCCGACCGGGACAGGGCCGGGGAGCTGTTTTTT.